This T cell receptor beta chain was documented in a study of tumor-infiltrating lymphocytes in localized non-small cell lung cancer (dated by TCRdb to the early 2020s). Context from the whole study: Patients whose samples were collected after neoadjuvant chemotherapy, as well as both smokers and never-smokers and several histologies, were included in the cohort. From each patient came resected tumor tissue plus uninvolved lung tissue from that same patient, and the uninvolved lung tissue was described as non-adjacent to the tumor. Flow cytometry, multiplex immunofluorescence, RNA-seq, exome sequencing and proteomics were applied to the same patients as TCR sequencing, which was one of several integrated assays. The overall ICON cohort was composed of over a hundred surgical patients with localized non-small cell lung cancer whose tumors were resected. For 50 to 60 patients, immunoSEQ T-cell fraction was compared between paired tumor and uninvolved lung.

ICON enrollment began in April 2016, and the last patient was enrolled in 2018. A subcohort of some 75 patients provided fresh tumor and matched uninvolved tissue for in-depth immune analyses, with TCR sequencing among those analyses. DNA isolated from bulk tissue, without cell sorting, was used for TCR sequencing. From the cysteine up to the phenylalanine, the CDR3 has a length of 15 residues. Here the CDR3 DNA is all that survives: 45 bases in frame from base 1. As encoded in the germline V gene, CDR1 is SGHRS while CDR2 is YFSETQ. V trim: 4 bases; J trim: 8 bases; unmatched bases: 6. The T-cell fraction in tumor and uninvolved lung tissue was provided by TCR sequencing with the immunoSEQ assay. Per the authors' processing: To analyze survival, patients were divided into a high T-cell fraction group (upper tertile) and a low T-cell fraction group (lower two tertiles), and the two groups were compared using a log-rank test. A signed-rank test was used to check for differences in T-cell fraction between paired tumor and uninvolved lung. TCRdb took over this immuneACCESS table, retaining in-frame rearrangements with V and J assigned. Such tables are incomplete; in checked studies, under half of the missing clones stem from an unresolved V gene, and the remainder is unexplained. That table gives V, J and clone size, and the DNA gave D and trimming. For this sample there are 11,000 to 15,000 clones; approximately 80% appear just once. The ten largest clones represent 15% to 20% of the sample.

This clone came up a few times. This receptor's antigen is unknown. One base away there is no much larger clone; base qualities are not given. Results the study describes overall, beyond this receptor: Higher T cell infiltration in tumors than in uninvolved lung tissue was supported by TCRbeta sequencing, consistent with immunofluorescence CD3 counts. Different pieces of the same tissue were used for different assays, so technical variation could not be separated from intratumor heterogeneity. Recurrence-free survival showed no association with tumor T-cell fraction from TCR sequencing (p = 0.61). Assay coverage differed among patients according to how much tissue was available, so only a subset of the cohort had TCR sequencing. TCR-derived T-cell fraction did not differ between the flow cytometry-defined immunotypes IM1 (good prognosis) and IM2 (poor prognosis).

The receptor was isolated from a human donor with non-small cell lung cancer. This receptor chain uses TRBV5-1 and TRBJ1-6; 10 bases in the junction line up with TRBD1. Sequencing was performed on lung tumor tissue. At the DNA level, the sequence is TGCGCCAGCAGCACGACAGGGGGCAATCATTCACCCCTCCACTTT. Its coded protein is CASSTTGGNHSPLHF. Reference TRBV5-1 and TRBJ1-6 genes cover what lies past the CDR3, so the full variable domain is KAGVTQTPRYLIKTRGQQVTLSCSPISGHRSVSWYQQTPGQGLQFLFEYFSETQRNKGNFPGRFSGRQFSNSRSEMNVSTLELGDSALYLCASSTTGGNHSPLHFGNGTRLTVT.